One and the same sample provided the 24 T cell receptor beta chains below, sequenced in a study of T cells after somatic rescue of genetic block. TCRdb keeps only in-frame clones here, not all; method: immunoSEQ multiplex PCR. The sample records 70,000 or so clones, about 90% being singletons. Sample: peripheral blood mononuclear cells (PBMCs). The receptor set was obtained from a man aged 40-55 years.

V usage is TRBV4-1 and J usage is TRBJ1-2; tentative D call: TRBD1 (5 bases). CDR1 and CDR2 (germline): MGHRA, YSYEKL. V lost 3 bases to trimming and J lost 0 bases, with 20 bases between them. This CDR3 has 18 amino acids. The CDR3 loop is CASSQMSLGPRANYGYTF. In DNA form, the CDR3 reads TGCGCCAGCAGCCAGATGAGCCTGGGGCCAAGAGCTAACTATGGCTACACCTTC.

The V call is TRBV18, the J call TRBJ2-4; D may be TRBD1 or TRBD2 (5 bases each). The V end was cut by 3 bases, the J end by 0 bases, with 12 bases between. CDR1 KGHSH and CDR2 LQKENI come from the germline V gene. CDR3 length: 16 amino acids. CDR3 sequence (DNA): TGTGCCAGCTCACCGGGGCTAGCCCTAGCCAAAAACATTCAGTACTTC. This encodes CASSPGLALAKNIQYF.

The sample holds one count of this clone. The chain combines TRBV9 with TRBJ1-2, with D hard to call. This CDR3 spans 11 amino acids. From germline, CDR1 is SGDLS and CDR2 YYNGEE. The V gene lost 4 bases and the J gene lost 6 bases, with 7 bases spanning the gap. The CDR3 bases are TGTGCCAGCAGCACCAGCGATGGCTACACCTTC. It is translated as CASSTSDGYTF.

The gene calls are TRBV19 and TRBJ2-5; D is possibly TRBD2 (6 bases). Per germline, CDR1 LNHDA and CDR2 SQIVND (reference sequence). Trimming shortened V by 10 bases and J by 1 base, and 13 bases separated the two germline ends. This CDR3 has 13 amino acids. The CDR3: CANSTEGQETQYF. CDR3 DNA: TGTGCCAATTCGACGGAGGGCCAAGAGACCCAGTACTTC.

J is TRBJ1-2 and V is TRBV6-5, with a tentative D call TRBD1 (6 bases). Germline lookup yields CDR1 MNHEY and CDR2 SVGAGI. With 4 bases removed from V and 2 bases from J, the gap between germline ends came to 17 bases. The CDR3 contains 16 residues. CDR3 amino acids: CASSLNPGTSNYGYTF. The CDR3 region has the DNA TGTGCCAGCAGTTTAAACCCCGGGACATCAAACTATGGCTACACCTTC.

The DNA of the CDR3 is TGTGCCAGCAGCACCACCTCCGGCGCCGGCAATCAGCCCCAGCATTTT. It is translated as CASSTTSGAGNQPQHF. V usage is TRBV7-2 and J usage is TRBJ1-5; D not certain. Looked up from germline, CDR1 is SGHTA and CDR2 is FQGNSA. This CDR3 comprises 16 residues. Trimming removed 5 bases at V and 2 bases at J, with 16 bases between.

This chain uses TRBV6-1 with TRBJ1-5; 7 bases are shared with TRBD1. The germline V gene encodes CDR1 MNHNS and CDR2 SASEGT. The CDR3 spans 14 residues. With V trimmed by 8 bases and J by 2 bases, 6 bases remained unmatched. CDR3 sequence (DNA): TGTGCCAGCCTAGGGGGCGGTGGCAATCAGCCCCAGCATTTT. Its protein product is CASLGGGGNQPQHF.

This clone was picked up a small number of times. V and J are TRBV28 and TRBJ2-2; no firm D call. Germline assignment: CDR1 MDHEN and CDR2 SYDVKM. The V end lost 7 bases, the J end lost 3 bases, and 9 bases lay between the germline ends. This CDR3 has 13 residues. CDR3 sequence reads: CASMRQYTGELFF. DNA for the CDR3: TGTGCCAGCATGAGGCAGTACACCGGGGAGCTGTTTTTT.

This clone came up once. The genes are TRBV29-1 and TRBJ2-7; D gene unclear. The V gene's germline CDR1 is SQVTM and CDR2 ANQGSEA. V was trimmed by 1 base and J by 2 bases, leaving 12 bases between them. The CDR3 loop spans 14 amino acids. CDR3 sequence reads: CSVEGVGSAYEQYF. In DNA, the CDR3 is TGCAGCGTTGAAGGGGTAGGGTCCGCCTACGAGCAGTACTTC.

The chain couples TRBV7-9 to TRBJ1-4; no clear D. V was trimmed by 2 bases and J by 7 bases, leaving 5 bases between them. The germline V gene encodes CDR1 SEHNR and CDR2 FQNEAQ (reference sequence). The CDR3 spans 12 residues. CDR3 amino acids: CASSLMGEKLFF. For the CDR3, the DNA is TGTGCCAGCAGCTTAATGGGTGAAAAACTGTTTTTT.

In DNA form, the CDR3 reads TGTGCCAGCAGTTACTCTGCGAGCGGGAGCTACGAGCAGTACTTC. Its protein product is CASSYSASGSYEQYF. V usage is TRBV6-5 and J usage is TRBJ2-7; 8 nucleotides line up with TRBD2. V lost 0 bases to trimming and J lost 3 bases; unmatched junction nucleotides: 4. CDR3 size: 15 residues. CDR1 and CDR2 from the germline V gene are MNHEY and SVGAGI.

The rearrangement uses TRBV28 and TRBJ2-7; D remains ambiguous. This CDR3 comprises 12 residues. The germline V and J ends were trimmed by 1 base and 3 bases, with 4 bases remaining between them. Per germline, CDR1 MDHEN and CDR2 SYDVKM. Written as DNA, the CDR3 is TGTGCCAGCAGTTTATCCAACTACGAGCAGTACTTC. Protein product: CASSLSNYEQYF.

The chain uses TRBV28 and TRBJ2-1; a possible D gene is TRBD2 (5 bases). The CDR3 covers 17 residues. Germline V gives CDR1 MDHEN, CDR2 SYDVKM. Trimming left V 4 bases short and J 4 bases short, with 20 bases between. CDR3 sequence (DNA): TGTGCCAGCAGTTGGTTAAGGCCGGACTCTTTATACAATGAGCAGTTCTTC. Translated: CASSWLRPDSLYNEQFF.

This clone was recorded only once. One junction end disagrees with the germline gene, perhaps due to a read error. The V and J genes are TRBV18 and TRBJ1-4; D uncertain. Germline V gene sequence: CDR1 KGHSH, CDR2 LQKENI. The CDR3 has 15 amino acids. The chain's CDR3 is CASSPLFGTNEKLFF. In DNA form, the CDR3 reads TGTGCCAGCTCACCCCTCTTCGGCACTAACGAAAAACTGTTTTTT.

This chain joins TRBV15 and TRBJ2-1, with D perhaps TRBD2 (6 bases). Germline V lookup: CDR1 LNHNV, CDR2 YYDKDF (reference sequence). The V and J ends lost 7 bases and 3 bases respectively, with 10 bases between them. The CDR3 spans 13 residues. CDR3 DNA: TGTGCCACCACCGGGACTCTCTACAATGAGCAGTTCTTC. As protein: CATTGTLYNEQFF. The full variable domain, with the rest looked up from reference TRBV15 and TRBJ2-1, is DAMVIQNPRYQVTQFGKPVTLSCSQTLNHNVMYWYQQKSSQAPKLLFHYYDKDFNNEADTPDNFQSRRPNTSFCFLDIRSPGLGDTAMYLCATTGTLYNEQFFGPGTRLTVL.

The chain employs TRBV27 and TRBJ2-7, with D possibly being TRBD1 or TRBD2 (5 bases each). The CDR3 spans 13 residues. The V gene lost 3 bases and the J gene lost 5 bases, with 11 bases spanning the gap. CDR1 and CDR2 (germline): MNHEY, SMNVEV (reference sequence). The CDR3 reads CASSFGRDHEQYF. The CDR3 DNA follows: TGTGCCAGCAGTTTTGGCAGGGACCACGAGCAGTACTTC.

This chain joins TRBV18 and TRBJ2-7, with D possibly TRBD2 on 5 matching bases. The CDR3 has 16 residues. The V gene's germline CDR1 is KGHSH and CDR2 LQKENI. The V end was cut by 0 bases, the J end by 3 bases, with 15 bases between. CDR3 in amino acids: CASSPPGRLGGYEQYF. The CDR3 coding sequence is TGTGCCAGCTCACCACCTGGAAGACTTGGAGGCTACGAGCAGTACTTC.

The chain joins TRBV6-5 to TRBJ1-2; D gene ambiguous. The CDR3 is 13 amino acids. The V gene's germline CDR1 is MNHEY and CDR2 SVGAGI. The V end lost 5 bases, the J end lost 8 bases, and 15 bases lay between the germline ends. CDR3 DNA: TGTGCCAGCAGTCACCGCCTCGGGGAAGGCTACACCTTC. Protein sequence: CASSHRLGEGYTF.

The chain links TRBV7-2 to TRBJ2-1; 9 bases match TRBD2. The CDR3 spans 15 residues. CDR1 is SGHTA and CDR2 is FQGNSA in the germline V gene. With 1 base clipped from V and 7 bases from J, the junction kept 5 bases outside the gene matches. CDR3 region: CASSLVAGARNEQFF. DNA for the CDR3: TGTGCCAGCAGCTTAGTAGCGGGGGCTCGGAATGAGCAGTTCTTC.

This CDR3 is CASSESRIGGRISYEQYF. The CDR3 DNA follows: TGCGCCAGCAGTGAGTCGAGGATCGGAGGGAGGATATCCTACGAGCAGTACTTC. This chain uses TRBV10-1 with TRBJ2-7; D possibly corresponds to TRBD2 (6 bases). The CDR3 has 18 residues. Germline V gene sequence: CDR1 WNHNN, CDR2 SYGVQD (reference sequence). Trimming cost V 0 bases and J 1 base, with 19 bases left between them.

The CDR3 nucleotides read TGCGCCAGCAGCCTTGGAGAGGCTGGAAACACCATATATTTT. Its translation is CASSLGEAGNTIYF. The V call is TRBV4-1, the J call TRBJ1-3; D unresolved. V was pared by 4 bases and J by 2 bases, with 9 bases between. CDR1 MGHRA and CDR2 YSYEKL come from the germline V gene. The CDR3 runs 14 residues.

The chain is built from TRBV27 and TRBJ2-1; no reliable D call. V lost 2 bases, J lost 4 bases, and 6 bases lay in between. The CDR3 is made up of 13 amino acids. Germline CDR1 is MNHEY and CDR2 is SMNVEV (reference sequence). CDR3 residues: CASSLKSYNEQFF. The DNA for the CDR3 is TGTGCCAGCAGTTTAAAGAGTTACAATGAGCAGTTCTTC.

The V call is TRBV7-9, the J call TRBJ2-7; D ambiguous. The CDR3 loop spans 12 amino acids. V lost 0 bases to trimming and J lost 6 bases, with 6 bases between them. Germline assignment: CDR1 SEHNR and CDR2 FQNEAQ (reference sequence). The CDR3 DNA reads as TGTGCCAGCAGCTTAGCGGGTTCCGAGCAGTACTTC. Residues: CASSLAGSEQYF.

The chain employs TRBV6-5 and TRBJ1-4, with TRBD1 matching 7 bases. V lost 2 bases and J lost 14; bases outside the gene matches: 8. Germline assignment: CDR1 MNHEY and CDR2 SVGAGI. This CDR3 is built from 13 residues. For the CDR3, the DNA is TGTGCCAGCAGTTACAACAGTGGACAGGTGCTGTTTTTT. Its protein is CASSYNSGQVLFF.